Following are 21 T cell receptor beta chains from one sample sequenced in a study of cytomegalovirus exposure and HLA in healthy donors. The PCR was carried out with 60 Vbeta primers and 13 Jbeta primers. Clones were read by immunoSEQ multiplex PCR, and TCRdb kept only the in-frame ones, dropping some. The table lists 200,000 or so clones, around 81% of them singletons, with around 2.2% in the top ten. Input material: PBMCs. These receptors were taken from a woman in her late teens or twenties in good health and CMV-seropositive.

The V gene is TRBV4-1, the J gene TRBJ1-2, with TRBD1 as a possible D gene (6 bases). The CDR3 consists of 16 residues. The germline V and J ends were trimmed by 3 bases and 1 base, with 15 bases remaining between them. Germline CDR1 is MGHRA and CDR2 is YSYEKL. The CDR3 nucleotides are TGCGCCAGCAGCCAGAAAAGGACAGTTCATAACTATGGCTACACCTTC. Translation gives CASSQKRTVHNYGYTF.

This chain connects TRBV7-9 to TRBJ2-5; 10 bases align to TRBD2. CDR1 is SEHNR, CDR2 FQNEAQ, per germline (reference sequence). CDR3 length equals 15 residues. Germline trimming cut 0 bases from V and 3 bases from J; bases unmatched to any gene: 1. CDR3 coding DNA: TGTGCCAGCAGCTTAGCCCTAGCGGGGGAAGAGACCCAGTACTTC. Translation gives CASSLALAGEETQYF.

The gene calls are TRBV9 and TRBJ2-1, with 11 bases identical to TRBD2. V was pared by 3 bases and J by 2 bases, with 4 bases of the junction left unmatched. Looked up from germline, CDR1 is SGDLS and CDR2 is YYNGEE. The CDR3 has 16 amino acids. The CDR3 protein is CASSALAGGAYNEQFF. For the CDR3, the DNA is TGTGCCAGCAGCGCTCTAGCGGGGGGCGCCTACAATGAGCAGTTCTTC.

The chain uses TRBV9 and TRBJ2-6; the D gene is possibly TRBD1 (5 bases). The CDR3 totals 15 residues. Germline V gene lookup returns CDR1 SGDLS and CDR2 YYNGEE. V lost 3 bases to trimming and J lost 0 bases, with 7 bases between them. This chain's CDR3 is CASSADSSGANVLTF. CDR3 DNA sequence: TGTGCCAGCAGCGCAGACAGCTCTGGGGCCAACGTCCTGACTTTC.

The genes are TRBV5-1 and TRBJ2-3, with 15 bases matching TRBD2. This CDR3 contains 17 residues. V was pared by 4 bases and J by 2 bases, with 5 bases of the junction left unmatched. Germline V gives CDR1 SGHRS, CDR2 YFSETQ. The CDR3 coding sequence is TGCGCCAGCAGCCCAAGGACTAGCGGGGGGGCCACAGATACGCAGTATTTT. Translating it yields CASSPRTSGGATDTQYF.

V and J are TRBV5-1 and TRBJ2-7; 7 bases align to TRBD1. Unmatched junction bases numbered 5, after V lost 4 bases and J lost 1 base. This CDR3 comprises 14 residues. The germline CDR1 and CDR2 sequences are SGHRS and YFSETQ. Here the CDR3 reads CASSLGQISYEQYF. CDR3 bases: TGCGCCAGCAGCCTGGGACAGATTTCCTACGAGCAGTACTTC.

V is TRBV19 and J is TRBJ1-1; 7 bases map to TRBD1. The CDR3 has 15 amino acids. J was trimmed by 4 bases and V by 5 bases; bases with no gene match: 10. Germline CDR1 is LNHDA and CDR2 is SQIVND (reference sequence). CDR3 region: CASSSIQGSVTEAFF. CDR3 sequence (DNA): TGTGCCAGTAGTTCCATACAGGGGTCGGTCACTGAAGCTTTCTTT.

The chain couples TRBV2 to TRBJ2-2; 9 nucleotides match TRBD2. This CDR3 has 15 amino acids. Germline-derived CDR1 and CDR2 are SNHLY and FYNNEI. CDR3 nucleotide sequence: TGTGTCACCCACGGCCGCGGGGGGGCGAGTCGGGAGCTGTTTTTT. Protein: CVTHGRGGASRELFF.

Concerning this clone: One end of the junction is discordant with germline, which a read error may explain. V and J are TRBV7-9 and TRBJ1-1, with D hard to call. Germline CDR1 reads SEHNR; CDR2 reads FQNEAQ (reference sequence). The CDR3 sequence is 15 residues long. This CDR3 reads CSSSPRSSLDTEAFF. The CDR3 nucleotides are TGTTCCAGCAGCCCTCGGAGCAGCCTTGACACTGAAGCTTTCTTT.

V is TRBV5-4 and J is TRBJ1-1; 9 positions match TRBD1. Trimming at V came to 4 bases and at J to 0 bases, leaving 4 bases not matched to a gene. Per germline, CDR1 SGHNT and CDR2 YYREEE (reference sequence). The CDR3 spans 15 residues. CDR3 nucleotide sequence: TGTGCCAGCAGCGGGGGGACAGGGTTGAACACTGAAGCTTTCTTT. This codes for CASSGGTGLNTEAFF.

The sample holds a few counts of this clone. CDR3 region: CASSENEDTEAFF. DNA for the CDR3: TGTGCCAGCAGTGAGAATGAGGACACTGAAGCTTTCTTT. V usage is TRBV6-4 and J usage is TRBJ1-1, with D uncertain. CDR1 MRHNA and CDR2 SNTAGT come from the germline V gene. The V gene lost 3 bases and the J gene lost 3 bases, with 8 bases spanning the gap. The CDR3 is 13 amino acids.

The chain has TRBV28 and TRBJ1-5, with a weak D call TRBD1 (6 bases). CDR3 length: 15 amino acids. The germline CDR1 and CDR2 sequences are MDHEN and SYDVKM. The germline V and J ends were trimmed by 7 bases and 0 bases, with 13 bases remaining between them. CDR3 sequence: CASIADSRSNQPQHF. In nucleotides, the CDR3 is TGTGCCAGCATTGCGGACAGTCGTAGCAATCAGCCCCAGCATTTT.

V usage is TRBV7-6 and J usage is TRBJ2-6; 8 nucleotides align to TRBD1. Unmatched junction bases numbered 12, after V lost 5 bases and J lost 0 bases. Germline loops: CDR1 SGHVS, CDR2 FNYEAQ. The CDR3 totals 19 residues. In DNA, the CDR3 is TGTGCCAGCAGCCGCACCGGGACAGGCGACCCCTCTGGGGCCAACGTCCTGACTTTC. Translated: CASSRTGTGDPSGANVLTF. Looking up the rest from reference TRBV7-6 and TRBJ2-6 gives the full variable domain: GAGVSQSPRYKVTKRGQDVALRCDPISGHVSLYWYRQALGQGPEFLTYFNYEAQQDKSGLPNDRFSAERPEGSISTLTIQRTEQRDSAMYRCASSRTGTGDPSGANVLTFGAGSRLTVL.

This sequence joins TRBV7-9 and TRBJ1-1; perhaps TRBD1 as D (6 bases). This CDR3 has 14 residues. Trimming shortened V by 5 bases and J by 8 bases, and 18 bases separated the two germline ends. Germline V CDR1 and CDR2: SEHNR, FQNEAQ (reference sequence). CDR3 in DNA: TGTGCCAGCAGCCCGCCAACCCACAGGGTGGAAGCTTTCTTT. This gives the protein CASSPPTHRVEAFF.

The chain employs TRBV7-9 and TRBJ1-1, with 7 positions matching TRBD1. From germline, CDR1 is SEHNR and CDR2 FQNEAQ (reference sequence). V shed 6 bases and J 2 bases; nucleotides not matched to a gene: 6. This CDR3 has 14 amino acids. The CDR3 loop reads CASRRTGANTEAFF. The CDR3 DNA reads as TGTGCCAGCAGACGCACAGGGGCAAACACTGAAGCTTTCTTT.

The chain carries TRBV27 and TRBJ1-2; D uncertain. The CDR3 totals 12 residues. V lost 6 bases, J lost 8 bases, and 13 bases lay in between. CDR1 and CDR2 from the germline V gene are MNHEY and SMNVEV (reference sequence). The CDR3 loop reads CASSSGLEGYTF. CDR3 coding DNA: TGTGCCAGCAGCTCAGGACTGGAGGGCTACACCTTC.

The chain combines TRBV10-1 with TRBJ1-1; D is possibly TRBD1 (5 bases). Looked up from germline, CDR1 is WNHNN and CDR2 is SYGVQD (reference sequence). CDR3 length: 16 residues. V lost 0 bases and J 0 bases, leaving 11 bases between the germline ends. For the CDR3, the DNA is TGCGCCAGCAGTGAGTCGGGCAGGGCCATGAACACTGAAGCTTTCTTT. Amino acid sequence: CASSESGRAMNTEAFF.

Sample share makes this clone medium-sized. V gene TRBV6-5 combines with J gene TRBJ1-1; weak D call: TRBD1 (5 bases). CDR3 length: 13 residues. Germline V lookup: CDR1 MNHEY, CDR2 SVGAGI. Trimming shortened V by 3 bases and J by 6 bases, and 11 bases separated the two germline ends. CDR3 DNA: TGTGCCAGCAGTTATCAGGGAATGGCTGAAGCTTTCTTT. This gives the protein CASSYQGMAEAFF.

The V and J genes are TRBV5-1 and TRBJ2-7; TRBD1 matches at 12 bases. This CDR3 contains 15 residues. V gave up 4 bases and J gave up 1 base; unmatched junction bases: 3. Germline-derived CDR1 and CDR2 are SGHRS and YFSETQ. The CDR3 here is CASSGGQGASYEQYF. CDR3 DNA: TGCGCCAGCAGCGGGGGACAGGGGGCGTCCTACGAGCAGTACTTC.

This sequence joins TRBV4-1 and TRBJ1-5; D is possibly TRBD1 (6 bases). The CDR3 contains 15 residues. V was clipped by 3 bases and J by 7 bases, with 16 bases between them. Germline-derived CDR1 and CDR2 are MGHRA and YSYEKL. The CDR3 protein is CASSQAHRADQPQHF. The DNA for the CDR3 is TGCGCCAGCAGCCAGGCACACAGGGCGGACCAGCCCCAGCATTTT.

The table lists this clone with a count of one. This chain uses TRBV9 with TRBJ2-7; the match to TRBD1 covers 9 bases. Germline CDR1 SGDLS, CDR2 YYNGEE. V was clipped by 4 bases and J by 1 base; unmatched bases: 3. The CDR3 has 14 amino acids. CDR3 protein: CASSSGTGSYEQYF. In DNA, the CDR3 is TGTGCCAGCAGCTCCGGGACAGGGTCCTACGAGCAGTACTTC.